A single sample gave rise to the 7 T cell receptor beta chains below, sequenced in a study of blood T cell repertoires in COVID-19. Assay: immunoSEQ multiplex PCR; the TCRdb copy retains only in-frame clones and omits some. The repertoire includes about 200,000 clones, over 75% of them detected once, and about 4.8% sits in the top ten. Sequencing was performed on peripheral blood. The receptor source for this set is a man aged 45-65 years with acute or convalescent COVID-19.

The chain links TRBV2 to TRBJ1-5, with D perhaps matching TRBD1 (6 bases). Germline V CDR1 and CDR2: SNHLY, FYNNEI. This CDR3 comprises 16 residues. The V end was cut by 1 base, the J end by 2 bases, with 12 bases between. The CDR3 DNA sequence: TGTGCCAGCAGTGAAGTGAGCAGGGGTGGCAATCAGCCCCAGCATTTT. Translated, it gives CASSEVSRGGNQPQHF.

The rearrangement uses TRBV10-3 and TRBJ2-7, with TRBD1 as a possible D gene (6 bases). Trimming stripped 3 bases from V and 9 bases from J, with 12 bases between. This CDR3 is built from 12 residues. Germline V gene sequence: CDR1 ENHRY, CDR2 SYGVKD. This chain's CDR3 is CAISEGGRGQYF. As DNA, the CDR3 is TGTGCCATCAGTGAAGGGGGTAGAGGGCAGTACTTC.

This clone appeared a single time. This chain joins TRBV11-2 and TRBJ2-3; TRBD2 agrees at 11 bases. Trimming at V came to 4 bases and at J to 6 bases, leaving 3 bases not matched to a gene. The CDR3 is 14 amino acids. From germline, CDR1 is SGHAT and CDR2 FQNNGV. CDR3 amino acids: CASSSRLAGDTQYF. CDR3 bases: TGTGCCAGCAGCTCCCGACTAGCGGGGGATACGCAGTATTTT.

The CDR3 DNA follows: TGTGCCAGCAAGGGACAGGGGGCAGATACGCAGTATTTT. Translating gives CASKGQGADTQYF. The rearrangement uses TRBV2 and TRBJ2-3; 11 nucleotides match TRBD1. Germline CDR1 and CDR2: SNHLY and FYNNEI. CDR3 length: 13 residues. V lost 7 bases and J lost 4; bases outside the gene matches: 1.

The CDR3 sequence: CASTAVEESYGYTF. CDR3 sequence (DNA): TGTGCCAGCACCGCTGTTGAGGAGTCCTATGGCTACACCTTC. J is TRBJ1-2 and V is TRBV6-5; D gene unclear. Germline loops: CDR1 MNHEY, CDR2 SVGAGI. The CDR3 is 14 residues long. The V and J ends lost 7 bases and 4 bases respectively, with 16 bases between them.

V usage is TRBV5-1 and J usage is TRBJ2-7, with D possibly matching TRBD1 (6 bases). V was trimmed by 3 bases and J by 1 base, leaving 11 bases between them. This CDR3 has 14 residues. Germline values: CDR1 SGHRS, CDR2 YFSETQ. The CDR3: CASSSMTGSYEQYF. The CDR3 DNA sequence: TGCGCCAGCAGCTCCATGACAGGTTCCTACGAGCAGTACTTC.

V is TRBV10-3 and J is TRBJ2-2, with TRBD1 as a possible D gene (6 bases). V shed 0 bases and J shed 5 bases, with 10 bases lying between them. The CDR3 consists of 15 residues. Per the germline V gene, CDR1 is ENHRY and CDR2 is SYGVKD. The CDR3 nucleotides are TGTGCCATCAGTGAGTCGCGACAGGTGACCGGGGAGCTGTTTTTT. It translates to CAISESRQVTGELFF.